The rows below give T cell receptor beta chains drawn from one sample of a study of graft-versus-host responses after intestinal transplantation. Clones were read by immunoSEQ multiplex PCR, and TCRdb kept only the in-frame ones, dropping some. Of about 19,000 clones in the sample, around nine tenths are singletons; the top ten hold 1.5% to 2.5%. The material was PBMCs, obtained about 350 days after transplant. The receptors shown here come from a human patient who received an intestinal transplant, so some T cells may come from the graft donor. CDR3s include the opening cysteine and the closing phenylalanine or tryptophan. The order of the fields is V gene, clone size, D gene, J gene, CDR3 DNA, CDR3 protein. D genes are given only for firm matches. Rows may omit the clone size; those that give it use once, few, many or a size class.

>TRBV4-1|-|TRBD1|TRBJ2-1
TGCGCCAGCAGCCCCGGACAGGGAAAGTACAATGAGCAGTTCTTC
CASSPGQGKYNEQFF
>TRBV6-4|-|-|TRBJ2-6
TGTGCCAGCAGTGACTCAGGGGGCTCTGGGGCCAACGTCCTGACTTTC
CASSDSGGSGANVLTF
>TRBV30|-|-|TRBJ1-4
TGTGCCTGGAGTAATGAAAAACTGTTTTTT
CAWSNEKLFF
>TRBV6-5|-|TRBD2|TRBJ2-5
TGTGCCAGCAGCTCACTAGCGGGAAGTGAGACCCAGTACTTC
CASSSLAGSETQYF
>TRBV13|-|TRBD2|TRBJ2-7
TGTGCCAGCAGCTTAGGCGGGGGGTTCAGCGAGCAGTACTTC
CASSLGGGFSEQYF
>TRBV7-3|-|TRBD1|TRBJ2-3
TGTGCCAGCAGCTTGGGACAGGGGGTAGATACGCAGTATTTT
CASSLGQGVDTQYF
>TRBV25-1|-|-|TRBJ1-2
TGTGCCAGCAGTTACTCTTTAGGTCCTGTGGGAGGCTACACCTTC
CASSYSLGPVGGYTF
>TRBV7-9|-|-|TRBJ2-5
TGTGCCAGCAGCTTGGGGTTTGGAGACCAAGAGACCCAGTACTTC
CASSLGFGDQETQYF
>TRBV4-1|-|-|TRBJ2-3
TGCGCCAGCAGCCAAGATTCACTAGCAGCTTTTATAACTAGCACAGATACGCAGTATTTT
CASSQDSLAAFITSTDTQYF
>TRBV7-9|-|-|TRBJ2-6
TGTGCCAGCAGCTACGGGTGGGTAGCTGGGGCCAACGTCCTGACTTTC
CASSYGWVAGANVLTF
>TRBV29-1|-|-|TRBJ2-1
TGCAGCGTTGAAGGGGAGGATGAGCAGTTCTTC
CSVEGEDEQFF
>TRBV7-9|once|TRBD1|TRBJ2-4
TGTGCCAGCAGCCATGCCCTGAGTACCGGGACAGTCAGGGCCATTCAGTACTTC
CASSHALSTGTVRAIQYF
>TRBV15|-|TRBD2|TRBJ2-5
TGTGCCACCAGCAGGGGACTAGCGGAGTACGAGACCCAGTACTTC
CATSRGLAEYETQYF
>TRBV30|-|-|TRBJ1-3
TGTGCCTGGAGTCGCTCAGGGACGGTCTCTGGAAACACCATATATTTT
CAWSRSGTVSGNTIYF
>TRBV5-1|-|TRBD2|TRBJ2-1
TGCGCCAGCAATAACTTCTGGGCTAGCGGGGAGTATGAGCAGTTCTTC
CASNNFWASGEYEQFF
>TRBV7-2|-|-|TRBJ2-1
TGTGCCAGCAGCTTTTACAGGGGTCCGGGAGTAGTCGATGAGCAGTTCTTC
CASSFYRGPGVVDEQFF